These 29 T cell receptor beta chains originate from one sample sequenced in a study of vaccination effects on CD4 cells after COVID-19. Sequencing followed a ViraFEST assay step that expanded antigen-specific CD4+ T cells with viral peptide pools. A 10-day culture period preceded the isolation of CD4+ T cells. Among the vaccine recipients, none had a prior SARS-CoV-2 infection, and nucleocapsid antibodies were negative. These receptors lack a known antigen. The method was immunoSEQ multiplex PCR; TCRdb's version includes in-frame clones alone and lacks a portion of them. The sample includes tens of thousands of clones, under 85% of them seen just once. Sequences were derived from CD4+ T cells from PBMCs cultured with HCoV-NL63 spike peptides, sampled before COVID-19 vaccination. The receptors originated from a human donor who received a COVID-19 vaccine.

The chain has TRBV5-1 and TRBJ2-5; a weak D match, TRBD2 (6 bases). The V end was cut by 4 bases, the J end by 4 bases, with 17 bases between. Germline values: CDR1 SGHRS, CDR2 YFSETQ. The CDR3 contains 15 residues. The CDR3 DNA is TGCGCCAGCAGCGAACTAACGAAGGAGGGAGAGACCCAGTACTTC. Translating gives CASSELTKEGETQYF.

The J gene is TRBJ2-3, the V gene TRBV5-1, with 11 bases identical to TRBD2. V trimming: 4 bases; J trimming: 3 bases; junction bases outside the gene matches: 7. Looked up from germline, CDR1 is SGHRS and CDR2 is YFSETQ. The CDR3 has 16 residues. CDR3 residues: CASSRPLAGGTDTQYF. The CDR3 DNA follows: TGCGCCAGCAGCAGACCCCTAGCGGGGGGTACAGATACGCAGTATTTT.

The gene calls are TRBV28 and TRBJ2-2; D is perhaps TRBD1 or TRBD2 (5 bases each). V lost 11 bases to trimming and J lost 5 bases, with 18 bases between them. Germline V gene data show CDR1 as MDHEN and CDR2 as SYDVKM. This CDR3 contains 14 residues. The CDR3 nucleotides read TGTGCCTCATGGGGCGGGCAAAGGACCGGGGAGCTGTTTTTT. Protein product: CASWGGQRTGELFF. Full variable domain (remainder filled in from reference TRBV28 and TRBJ2-2): DVKVTQSSRYLVKRTGEKVFLECVQDMDHENMFWYRQDPGLGLRLIYFSYDVKMKEKGDIPEGYSVSREKKERFSLILESASTNQTSMYLCASWGGQRTGELFFGEGSRLTVL.

The V call is TRBV5-4, the J call TRBJ1-6, with 7 nucleotides matching TRBD1. Germline CDR1 is SGHNT and CDR2 is YYREEE (reference sequence). The CDR3 covers 15 residues. After removal of 2 bases from V and 7 bases from J, the junction contained 6 bases not matched to a gene. The CDR3 spells CASSLPGQQNSPLHF. The CDR3 region has the DNA TGTGCCAGCAGCTTACCGGGACAGCAGAATTCACCCCTCCACTTT.

V usage is TRBV6-4 and J usage is TRBJ1-2, with 7 bases that match TRBD1. V was clipped by 4 bases and J by 1 base; unmatched bases: 9. Germline loops: CDR1 MRHNA, CDR2 SNTAGT. The CDR3 is made up of 16 amino acids. The CDR3 bases are TGTGCCAGCAGTGCCGCAGGGGGGAGGTATAACTATGGCTACACCTTC. This gives the protein CASSAAGGRYNYGYTF.

The chain couples TRBV27 to TRBJ1-6; D is ambiguous. The CDR3 is made up of 14 amino acids. Germline assignment: CDR1 MNHEY and CDR2 SMNVEV (reference sequence). Trimming left V 6 bases short and J 10 bases short, with 16 bases between. CDR3 nucleotides: TGTGCCAGCAGAGGGATCCGGGAGACATCACCCCTCCACTTT. Amino acids: CASRGIRETSPLHF.

This chain connects TRBV5-1 to TRBJ2-5; D is undetermined. V was trimmed by 0 bases and J by 4 bases, leaving 13 bases between them. Germline CDR1 is SGHRS and CDR2 is YFSETQ. The CDR3 has 15 amino acids. The CDR3: CASSLELGSRETQYF. CDR3 nucleotides: TGCGCCAGCAGCTTGGAGTTGGGGTCCCGAGAGACCCAGTACTTC.

This sequence joins TRBV19 and TRBJ1-1; TRBD1 might be the D (5 bases). The germline CDR1 and CDR2 sequences are LNHDA and SQIVND (reference sequence). V shed 6 bases and J shed 1 base, with 15 bases lying between them. The CDR3 contains 15 residues. The CDR3: CASRILGTGNTEAFF. The CDR3 DNA reads as TGTGCCAGTAGGATCTTAGGGACGGGGAACACTGAAGCTTTCTTT.

The rearrangement joins TRBV10-3 to TRBJ1-5; D not resolved. CDR1 is ENHRY, CDR2 SYGVKD, per germline. Trimming stripped 6 bases from V and 6 bases from J, with 12 bases between. The length of the CDR3 is 13 residues. CDR3 in DNA: TGTGCCATCAGCCACCCCCCGGGTCAGCCCCAGCATTTT. Translation gives CAISHPPGQPQHF.

The rearrangement links TRBV6-5 to TRBJ1-5; TRBD1 matches 7 bases. Germline trimming cut 6 bases from V and 1 base from J; bases unmatched to any gene: 6. Germline V CDR1 and CDR2: MNHEY, SVGAGI. The CDR3 contains 15 residues. CDR3 region: CASRAGTASNQPQHF. DNA for the CDR3: TGTGCCAGCAGAGCCGGGACAGCCAGCAATCAGCCCCAGCATTTT.

The V and J genes are TRBV7-2 and TRBJ2-2; D may be TRBD1 (6 bases). The V end lost 5 bases, the J end lost 7 bases, and 11 bases lay between the germline ends. The length of the CDR3 is 13 residues. Per germline, CDR1 SGHTA and CDR2 FQGNSA. In DNA form, the CDR3 reads TGTGCCAGCAGCCCACAGGGTTACGGGGAGCTGTTTTTT. It translates to CASSPQGYGELFF.

The chain carries TRBV5-6 and TRBJ2-2; D is ambiguous. Germline-derived CDR1 and CDR2 are SGHDT and YYEEEE. Trimming stripped 0 bases from V and 3 bases from J, with 6 bases between. This CDR3 comprises 14 residues. CDR3 protein: CASSLGFYTGELFF. In DNA, the CDR3 is TGTGCCAGCAGCTTGGGCTTTTACACCGGGGAGCTGTTTTTT.

The chain employs TRBV7-2 and TRBJ2-2, with 9 bases lining up with TRBD1. Looked up from germline, CDR1 is SGHTA and CDR2 is FQGNSA. The CDR3 has 15 amino acids. Unmatched junction bases numbered 4, after V lost 3 bases and J lost 5 bases. Here the CDR3 reads CASSFPGTGTGELFF. CDR3 DNA sequence: TGTGCCAGCAGCTTCCCCGGGACAGGGACCGGGGAGCTGTTTTTT.

V usage is TRBV27 and J usage is TRBJ2-5; D perhaps matches TRBD1 (7 bases). Trimming removed 1 base from V and 5 bases from J, with 26 bases in between. There are 19 residues in the CDR3. Looked up from germline, CDR1 is MNHEY and CDR2 is SMNVEV (reference sequence). In nucleotides, the CDR3 is TGTGCCAGCAGTTTATTCCCCGGGCGGAGGGGGCAGGTTAGGGAGACCCAGTACTTC. Its translation: CASSLFPGRRGQVRETQYF.

The chain joins TRBV18 to TRBJ1-1; no clear D. V lost 2 bases and J 4 bases, leaving 11 bases between the germline ends. Germline V CDR1 and CDR2: KGHSH, LQKENI. This CDR3 comprises 14 residues. DNA of the CDR3: TGTGCCAGCTCACCAGTAGGGCTTGCCACTGAAGCTTTCTTT. Translation: CASSPVGLATEAFF. Full variable domain (outside the CDR3, taken from reference TRBV18 and TRBJ1-1): NAGVMQNPRHLVRRRGQEARLRCSPMKGHSHVYWYRQLPEEGLKFMVYLQKENIIDESGMPKERFSAEFPKEGPSILRIQQVVRGDSAAYFCASSPVGLATEAFFGQGTRLTVV.

This chain joins TRBV4-3 and TRBJ1-1; D might be TRBD1 (6 bases). CDR1 is LGHNA and CDR2 is YSLEER in the germline V gene. Trimming pared 4 bases from V and 1 base from J, leaving 13 bases between. The CDR3 is 15 residues long. CDR3 bases: TGCGCCAGCAGCCGTGGACAGATAAAGAACACTGAAGCTTTCTTT. Protein sequence: CASSRGQIKNTEAFF.

Points on this clone: At one of its ends the junction is not consistent with the germline gene, which may arise from a read error. The chain recombines TRBV18 with TRBJ1-1, with 11 bases identical to TRBD1. Germline V gene data show CDR1 as KGHSH and CDR2 as LQKENI. The CDR3 has 15 residues. CDR3 nucleotide sequence: TGTGCCAGCACACCGGGACAGGGGGTGAACACTGAAGCTTTCTTT. Translating it yields CASTPGQGVNTEAFF.

The J gene is TRBJ1-1, the V gene TRBV13; D is unresolved. This CDR3 contains 13 residues. The germline V gene encodes CDR1 PRHDT and CDR2 FYEKMQ (reference sequence). Trimming took off 5 bases at V and 1 base at J, with 8 bases between the two ends. CDR3 region: CASSTRPNTEAFF. CDR3 coding DNA: TGTGCCAGCAGCACGCGTCCGAACACTGAAGCTTTCTTT.

The chain uses TRBV5-1 and TRBJ1-4; 7 bases align to TRBD1. J was trimmed by 5 bases and V by 6 bases; bases with no gene match: 7. This CDR3 comprises 14 residues. From germline, CDR1 is SGHRS and CDR2 YFSETQ. CDR3 residues: CASKRGTANEKLFF. For the CDR3, the DNA is TGCGCCAGCAAACGGGGGACAGCAAATGAAAAACTGTTTTTT.

This clone came up a few times. This chain joins TRBV7-9 and TRBJ2-5, with TRBD1 matching 8 bases. CDR3 size: 14 residues. V lost 2 bases and J lost 5; bases outside the gene matches: 4. The germline V gene encodes CDR1 SEHNR and CDR2 FQNEAQ (reference sequence). The DNA for the CDR3 is TGTGCCAGCAGCTTACAGGGGGCAGAGGAGACCCAGTACTTC. Amino acid sequence: CASSLQGAEETQYF.

J is TRBJ1-2 and V is TRBV19; TRBD1 matches at 11 bases. The junction had 6 bases not matched to a gene; V was cut back by 5 bases and J by 7 bases. The germline CDR1 and CDR2 sequences are LNHDA and SQIVND (reference sequence). CDR3 size: 14 residues. The CDR3 region has the DNA TGTGCCAGTAGTTCCCCGGACAGGGGGCCTGGCTACACCTTC. Its translation is CASSSPDRGPGYTF. The complete variable domain, with remaining parts taken from reference TRBV19 and TRBJ1-2, reads DGGITQSPKYLFRKEGQNVTLSCEQNLNHDAMYWYRQDPGQGLRLIYYSQIVNDFQKGDIAEGYSVSREKKESFPLTVTSAQKNPTAFYLCASSSPDRGPGYTFGSGTRLTVV.

The chain has TRBV10-2 and TRBJ1-3; D is uncertain. The germline V gene has CDR1 WSHSY and CDR2 SAAADI. Trimming stripped 7 bases from V and 2 bases from J, with 9 bases between. The CDR3 covers 13 residues. This CDR3 is CASTPEAGNTIYF. CDR3 nucleotides: TGCGCCAGCACCCCCGAGGCTGGAAACACCATATATTTT.

J is TRBJ2-7 and V is TRBV10-1; a possible D gene is TRBD2 (6 bases). CDR1 and CDR2 from the germline V gene are WNHNN and SYGVQD (reference sequence). The V end was cut by 4 bases, the J end by 0 bases, with 10 bases between. The CDR3 spans 14 residues. Written as DNA, the CDR3 is TGCGCCAGCAGTGCCGGGGGAAGCTCCTACGAGCAGTACGTC. Translation gives CASSAGGSSYEQYV.

This clone was seen only a few times. V is TRBV6-5 and J is TRBJ2-1; either TRBD1 or TRBD2 may supply D (6 bases each). From germline, CDR1 is MNHEY and CDR2 SVGAGI. Trimming removed 1 base from V and 6 bases from J, with 13 bases in between. The CDR3 extends over 15 amino acids. CDR3 coding DNA: TGTGCCAGCAGTTACTTGGGGGGCTTGGGCAATGAGCAGTTCTTC. Translated: CASSYLGGLGNEQFF.

The chain carries TRBV24-1 and TRBJ2-2; 8 bases agree with TRBD2. Germline V gene sequence: CDR1 KGHDR, CDR2 SFDVKD. There are 18 residues in the CDR3. The junction had 13 bases not matched to a gene; V was cut back by 4 bases and J by 4 bases. CDR3 residues: CATSDTSVAGYGTGELFF. In DNA form, the CDR3 reads TGTGCCACCAGTGACACCTCGGTAGCGGGGTATGGCACCGGGGAGCTGTTTTTT.

J is TRBJ1-4 and V is TRBV7-2, with 7 bases that match TRBD1. V trimming: 3 bases; J trimming: 2 bases; junction bases outside the gene matches: 3. The germline V gene has CDR1 SGHTA and CDR2 FQGNSA. CDR3 length equals 15 residues. The CDR3 here is CASSLVQGTNEKLFF. CDR3 DNA: TGTGCCAGCAGCTTGGTACAGGGGACTAATGAAAAACTGTTTTTT.

V usage is TRBV19 and J usage is TRBJ1-2; 9 nucleotides agree with TRBD1. The CDR3 is 14 amino acids. Per germline, CDR1 LNHDA and CDR2 SQIVND (reference sequence). V was pared by 6 bases and J by 6 bases, with 8 bases of the junction left unmatched. The CDR3 is CASRGTGIIDGYTF. In DNA, the CDR3 is TGTGCCAGTAGGGGGACAGGGATAATCGATGGCTACACCTTC.

This clone was found once. V usage is TRBV24-1 and J usage is TRBJ2-2, with D maybe TRBD2 (6 bases). The CDR3 runs to 14 residues. V lost 5 bases and J lost 6, with 12 bases in between. Germline lookup yields CDR1 KGHDR and CDR2 SFDVKD. CDR3: CATSAAGGAGELFF. The CDR3 DNA reads as TGTGCCACCAGTGCTGCAGGCGGGGCCGGGGAGCTGTTTTTT.

V and J are TRBV30 and TRBJ1-3, with D possibly TRBD1 on 6 matching bases. The CDR3 is 12 amino acids. Trimming left V 3 bases short and J 7 bases short, with 10 bases between. Per the germline V gene, CDR1 is GTSNPN and CDR2 is SVGIG (reference sequence). CDR3 loop: CAWSHGGNTIYF. The CDR3 DNA sequence: TGTGCCTGGAGCCACGGGGGCAACACCATATATTTT.